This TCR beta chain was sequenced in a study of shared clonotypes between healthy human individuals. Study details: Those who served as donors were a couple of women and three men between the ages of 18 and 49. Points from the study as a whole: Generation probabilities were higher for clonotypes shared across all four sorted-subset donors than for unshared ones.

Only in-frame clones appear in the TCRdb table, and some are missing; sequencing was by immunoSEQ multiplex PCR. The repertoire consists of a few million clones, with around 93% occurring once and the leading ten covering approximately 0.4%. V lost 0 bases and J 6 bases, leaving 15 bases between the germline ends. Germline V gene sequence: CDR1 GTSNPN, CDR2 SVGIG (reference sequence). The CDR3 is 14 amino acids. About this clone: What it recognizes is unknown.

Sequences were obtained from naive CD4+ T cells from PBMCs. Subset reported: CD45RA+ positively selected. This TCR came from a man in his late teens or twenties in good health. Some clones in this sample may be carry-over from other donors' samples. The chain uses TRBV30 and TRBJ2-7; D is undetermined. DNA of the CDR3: TGTGCCTGGAGTGTAGGCGTCAGGAGTAGCGAGCAGTACTTC. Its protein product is CAWSVGVRSSEQYF.